This T cell receptor (beta chain) was recorded in a study of blood T cells in healthy people across ages. Overall study context: Template switching picked up about one barcoded beta molecule for each two T cells.

As regards this clonotype: Its ends do not fully match the called genes, so a read error is possible.

Total RNA was extracted at no less than 6 micrograms per sample. A second roughly 6 to 12 cycle PCR used barcoded and J-beta primers. CDR3-containing paired-end reads numbered at least 2.5 million in each sample. TCRdb reprocessed the 5' RACE reads with MiXCR, giving one entry per CDR3 protein. In the table there are hundreds of thousands of distinct CDR3 sequences, 40% to 50% of which are singletons. This CDR3 is built from 12 residues. Germline loops: CDR1 MNHEY, CDR2 SVGEGT. This chain connects TRBV6-2 or TRBV6-3 to TRBJ2-4; either TRBD1 or TRBD2 may fit D (5 bases each). The end of the DNA aligns better with TRBJ2-7, so the J call may be wrong. The TCR was taken from a man aged 55-75 years in good health. Sequences were obtained from blood. The CDR3 is CVSRGETYEQYF. CDR3 DNA sequence: TGTGTCAGCAGAGGGGAAACCTACGAGCAGTACTTC.